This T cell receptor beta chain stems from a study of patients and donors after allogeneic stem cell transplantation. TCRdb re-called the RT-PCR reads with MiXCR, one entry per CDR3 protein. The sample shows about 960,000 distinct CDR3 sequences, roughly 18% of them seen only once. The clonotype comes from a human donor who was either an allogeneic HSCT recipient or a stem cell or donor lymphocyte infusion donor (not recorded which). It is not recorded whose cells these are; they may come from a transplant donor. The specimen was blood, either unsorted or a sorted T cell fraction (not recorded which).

CDR3 DNA sequence: TGTGCCAGCAGCCCAGCATACGACGGCAATCAGCCCCAGCATTTT. This codes for CASSPAYDGNQPQHF. The chain carries TRBV12-3 or TRBV12-4 and TRBJ1-5; D is ambiguous. The V gene lost 6 bases and the J gene lost 2 bases, with 14 bases spanning the gap. The CDR3 contains 15 residues.